The 20 T cell receptor beta chains below all came from one sample that was sequenced in a study of blood T cell repertoires in COVID-19. TCRdb keeps only in-frame clones here, not all; method: immunoSEQ multiplex PCR. The data contain over 50,000 clones, over 60% of them singletons. Sequences were obtained from peripheral blood. Source of these receptors: a woman in her seventies with COVID-19, enrolled during active disease.

The gene calls are TRBV29-1 and TRBJ2-2; D remains unclear. Trimming stripped 8 bases from V and 5 bases from J, with 12 bases between. CDR3 length: 12 amino acids. CDR1 and CDR2 (germline): SQVTM, ANQGSEA. As DNA, the CDR3 is TGCAGCTCCCGACACCCTACCGGGGAGCTGTTTTTT. Protein: CSSRHPTGELFF.

The V gene is TRBV11-3, the J gene TRBJ1-1; perhaps TRBD1 as D (6 bases). The CDR3 loop spans 15 amino acids. Germline-derived CDR1 and CDR2 are SGHNT and YENEEA. Trimming cost V 3 bases and J 10 bases, with 21 bases left between them. Here the CDR3 reads CASSFGGAGAGVAFF. The CDR3 DNA follows: TGTGCCAGCAGCTTTGGCGGGGCGGGGGCCGGTGTAGCTTTCTTT.

The chain uses TRBV7-9 and TRBJ1-2; TRBD1 might be the D (5 bases). This CDR3 is 14 amino acids long. V lost 5 bases and J lost 1, with 11 bases in between. Germline loops: CDR1 SEHNR, CDR2 FQNEAQ (reference sequence). The CDR3 is CASSRAGGNYGYTF. CDR3 nucleotides: TGTGCCAGCAGCCGGGCGGGGGGTAACTATGGCTACACCTTC.

The sample holds a few counts of this clone. V and J are TRBV29-1 and TRBJ1-2; 9 nucleotides agree with TRBD1. V lost 5 bases, J lost 3 bases, and 4 bases stayed unmatched. Germline CDR1 SQVTM, CDR2 ANQGSEA. This CDR3 contains 13 residues. The CDR3 DNA reads TGCAGCGTTCCAGACAGGGGGGACTATGGCTACACCTTC. Translating gives CSVPDRGDYGYTF.

The genes are TRBV6-6 and TRBJ2-3, with 14 positions matching TRBD2. Per germline, CDR1 MNHNY and CDR2 SVGAGI (reference sequence). V lost 6 bases and J lost 1; bases outside the gene matches: 6. The CDR3 length is 17 residues. The CDR3 DNA reads TGTGCCAGCAGCCGACTAGCGGGAGGGGCTGGCACAGATACGCAGTATTTT. It translates to CASSRLAGGAGTDTQYF.

The J gene is TRBJ2-4, the V gene TRBV19; 7 nucleotides align to TRBD2. V lost 0 bases, J lost 15 bases, and 11 bases stayed unmatched. Germline V CDR1 and CDR2: LNHDA, SQIVND (reference sequence). The CDR3 totals 14 residues. The CDR3 DNA reads as TGTGCCAGTAGTATAGACCCTTCTAGCGGCCTGGGGTACTTC. It translates to CASSIDPSSGLGYF.

V usage is TRBV5-6 and J usage is TRBJ2-3, with 9 nucleotides matching TRBD2. Germline V gives CDR1 SGHDT, CDR2 YYEEEE. Trimming cost V 1 base and J 1 base; bases outside gene matches: 4. The CDR3 spans 16 residues. The CDR3: CASSLLRGGRTDTQYF. The CDR3, as DNA: TGTGCCAGCAGCTTGTTGCGGGGGGGGCGCACAGATACGCAGTATTTT.

The V gene is TRBV4-3, the J gene TRBJ1-1; D is unclear. V lost 2 bases to trimming and J lost 3 bases, with 13 bases between them. The germline gives CDR1 LGHNA, CDR2 YSLEER. This CDR3 spans 15 amino acids. CDR3 nucleotide sequence: TGCGCCAGCAGCCAATACCCGGGAAGGGACACTGAAGCTTTCTTT. Translated: CASSQYPGRDTEAFF.

The V call is TRBV7-2, the J call TRBJ1-6, with TRBD1 identical over 9 bases. The CDR3 totals 15 residues. Germline V CDR1 and CDR2: SGHTA, FQGNSA. J gave up 10 bases and V 2 bases, and 6 bases lay outside the gene matches. CDR3 in DNA: TGTGCCAGCAGCTTACCGGGACAGGGCTCCTCACCCCTCCACTTT. It translates to CASSLPGQGSSPLHF.

V gene TRBV5-5 combines with J gene TRBJ1-1, with 7 bases fitting TRBD1. Germline V CDR1 and CDR2: SGHKS, YYEKEE (reference sequence). The CDR3 spans 14 residues. Trimming removed 3 bases from V and 10 bases from J; junction bases left unmatched: 12. CDR3 amino acids: CASSWTGWDRGAFF. In DNA form, the CDR3 reads TGTGCCAGCAGCTGGACAGGATGGGACCGTGGAGCTTTCTTT.

The genes are TRBV7-8 and TRBJ1-6; a possible D gene is TRBD1 (5 bases). Trimming stripped 5 bases from V and 7 bases from J, with 18 bases between. The V gene's germline CDR1 is SGHVS and CDR2 FQNEAQ. This CDR3 contains 16 residues. CDR3 sequence: CASSPDSRWPNSPLHF. CDR3 nucleotides: TGTGCCAGCAGCCCTGACAGCCGTTGGCCCAATTCACCCCTCCACTTT.

At least ten counts were recorded for this clone. The chain joins TRBV6-6 to TRBJ1-2, with 7 bases fitting TRBD1. Germline CDR1 reads MNHNY; CDR2 reads SVGAGI (reference sequence). The CDR3 loop spans 14 amino acids. The trim removed 5 bases at V and 0 bases at J, leaving 3 bases unmatched. As DNA, the CDR3 is TGTGCCAGCAGTACAGGGGAGACTAACTATGGCTACACCTTC. Protein sequence: CASSTGETNYGYTF.

Only a few counts were recorded for this clone. This sequence joins TRBV6-2 or TRBV6-3 and TRBJ1-2, with D maybe TRBD1 (5 bases). Germline CDR1 and CDR2: MNHEY and SVGEGT. CDR3 length: 14 residues. V gave up 2 bases and J gave up 5 bases, with 12 bases separating them. The CDR3 nucleotides read TGTGCCAGCAGTTACGGGGCGGTACATTATGGCTACACCTTC. This encodes CASSYGAVHYGYTF.

The V call is TRBV7-2, the J call TRBJ2-5, with TRBD2 matching over 8 bases. J lost 3 bases, V lost 8 bases, and 5 bases had no gene match. Per germline, CDR1 SGHTA and CDR2 FQGNSA. The CDR3 sequence is 13 residues long. CDR3 loop: CASARGDEETQYF. CDR3 sequence (DNA): TGTGCCAGCGCGCGGGGGGACGAAGAGACCCAGTACTTC.

J is TRBJ2-1 and V is TRBV12-3 or TRBV12-4; 8 positions match TRBD1. V lost 3 bases and J lost 10; bases outside the gene matches: 5. This CDR3 comprises 13 residues. The CDR3 DNA is TGTGCCAGCAGTTTTGGCAGGGGGCAGGAGCAGTTCTTC. It encodes CASSFGRGQEQFF.

This clone has just one count. The chain couples TRBV4-1 to TRBJ1-4; perhaps TRBD1 as D (5 bases). Deletions cut 1 base from V and 8 bases from J, with 14 bases between. CDR1 MGHRA and CDR2 YSYEKL come from the germline V gene. The CDR3 is made up of 15 amino acids. CDR3 residues: CASSQAGQGGEKLFF. The CDR3 DNA sequence: TGCGCCAGCAGCCAAGCGGGCCAGGGAGGCGAAAAACTGTTTTTT.

This chain joins TRBV5-1 and TRBJ2-1, with 11 positions matching TRBD2. CDR3 size: 15 residues. Germline V lookup: CDR1 SGHRS, CDR2 YFSETQ. J was trimmed by 9 bases and V by 4 bases; bases with no gene match: 9. The CDR3 DNA reads TGCGCCAGCAGCCTTAGCGGGGGGGCGCCAAGTGAGCAGTTCTTC. Residues: CASSLSGGAPSEQFF.

The chain employs TRBV29-1 and TRBJ1-2; maybe TRBD1 (5 bases). Germline values: CDR1 SQVTM, CDR2 ANQGSEA. The V end was cut by 6 bases, the J end by 0 bases, with 23 bases between. The CDR3 runs to 17 residues. The CDR3 protein is CSVAGGSARSTNYGYTF. In DNA, the CDR3 is TGCAGCGTCGCGGGGGGGTCGGCCCGATCGACTAACTATGGCTACACCTTC.

The V gene is TRBV10-3, the J gene TRBJ1-2, with a possible D match to TRBD1 (6 bases). Trimming left V 10 bases short and J 3 bases short, with 9 bases between. Looked up from germline, CDR1 is ENHRY and CDR2 is SYGVKD. The CDR3 has 11 amino acids. The CDR3 loop is CATGQYYGYTF. The CDR3 coding sequence is TGTGCCACCGGACAGTACTATGGCTACACCTTC.

The V and J genes are TRBV6-1 and TRBJ2-2; D remains unclear. This CDR3 is built from 13 residues. CDR1 and CDR2 (germline): MNHNS, SASEGT. V was clipped by 1 base and J by 6 bases, with 6 bases between them. This chain's CDR3 is CASSEVRSGELFF. In nucleotides, the CDR3 is TGTGCCAGCAGTGAAGTACGGTCCGGGGAGCTGTTTTTT.